The 7 T cell receptor beta chains listed next were all sequenced from one sample in a study of Ad26.COV2.S vaccination and SARS-CoV-2 variants. This sample's treatment: approximately 18 received Ad26.COV2.S at low or high dose, single or two shots; several received placebo; per-sample allocation not given. Sampling took place 63 days after the first vaccine or placebo injection. Libraries were prepared by immunoSEQ multiplex PCR; TCRdb keeps only in-frame clonotypes and omits some of them. The profile shows some 460,000 clones, 80% to 90% of them singletons. Sequenced material: peripheral blood, taken in a trial of Ad26.COV2.S vaccine versus placebo. The receptors originated from a person aged 18-60 years who received the Ad26.COV2.S COVID-19 vaccine or a placebo.

The chain links TRBV11-2 to TRBJ2-7, with 9 bases fitting TRBD2. The CDR3 runs to 17 residues. Germline CDR1 SGHAT, CDR2 FQNNGV. V gave up 3 bases and J gave up 2 bases; unmatched junction bases: 11. The CDR3 region is CASSLSWASGIPYEQYF. The CDR3 nucleotides read TGTGCCAGCAGCTTGAGTTGGGCTAGCGGGATCCCCTACGAGCAGTACTTC. Looking up the rest from reference TRBV11-2 and TRBJ2-7 gives the full variable domain: EAGVAQSPRYKIIEKRQSVAFWCNPISGHATLYWYQQILGQGPKLLIQFQNNGVVDDSQLPKDRFSAERLKGVDSTLKIQPAKLEDSAVYLCASSLSWASGIPYEQYFGPGTRLTVT.

The chain has TRBV7-3 and TRBJ2-1, with 8 bases that match TRBD1. This CDR3 has 16 residues. Germline lookup yields CDR1 SGHTA and CDR2 FQGTGA. Trimming cost V 1 base and J 7 bases; bases outside gene matches: 9. CDR3 nucleotide sequence: TGTGCCAGCAGCTTAAGAGGGCTCGACAGGGGAAATGAGCAGTTCTTC. Translating gives CASSLRGLDRGNEQFF. Full variable domain (outside the CDR3, taken from reference TRBV7-3 and TRBJ2-1): GAGVSQTPSNKVTEKGKYVELRCDPISGHTALYWYRQSLGQGPEFLIYFQGTGAADDSGLPNDRFFAVRPEGSVSTLKIQRTERGDSAVYLCASSLRGLDRGNEQFFGPGTRLTVL.

Comment on this clone: The same CDR3 can be traced to other DNA sequences in this sample. The chain carries TRBV30 and TRBJ1-5, with D possibly matching TRBD1 (5 bases). The germline V gene has CDR1 GTSNPN and CDR2 SVGIG (reference sequence). The CDR3 totals 13 residues. Trimming took 0 bases from V and 4 from J, leaving 7 bases between them. CDR3 region: CAWSVRGNQPQHF. CDR3 nucleotides: TGTGCCTGGAGTGTACGGGGGAATCAGCCCCAGCATTTT.

The chain links TRBV27 to TRBJ1-5; TRBD1 agrees at 7 bases. The length of the CDR3 is 16 residues. The V segment lost 6 bases and the J segment 4 bases; nucleotides outside the gene matches: 12. Germline assignment: CDR1 MNHEY and CDR2 SMNVEV (reference sequence). CDR3 in DNA: TGTGCCAGCAGCGAGCGACAGGGATGGGGGAATCAGCCCCAGCATTTT. It translates to CASSERQGWGNQPQHF.

This chain links TRBV25-1 with TRBJ1-6; unclear D gene. Deletions cut 11 bases from V and 11 bases from J, with 13 bases between. There are 11 residues in the CDR3. Germline V gene sequence: CDR1 MGHDK, CDR2 SYGVNS. The CDR3 is CALSWVPPLHF. The CDR3 nucleotides are TGTGCCCTTTCTTGGGTCCCACCCCTCCACTTT.

The J gene is TRBJ2-5, the V gene TRBV7-8; 7 bases fit TRBD2. The germline gives CDR1 SGHVS, CDR2 FQNEAQ. This CDR3 has 15 residues. V dropped 0 bases and J dropped 5; count of bases not matched to a gene: 6. The DNA for the CDR3 is TGTGCCAGCAGCTTAGCAGCCTTAGCGGGCGAGACCCAGTACTTC. It yields the protein CASSLAALAGETQYF.

V and J are TRBV7-6 and TRBJ2-7; unclear D gene. Germline loops: CDR1 SGHVS, CDR2 FNYEAQ. The CDR3 consists of 13 residues. Trimming took 5 bases from V and 3 from J, leaving 11 bases between them. DNA of the CDR3: TGTGCCAGCAGCCCTGGACCTAACTACGAGCAGTACTTC. Its protein product is CASSPGPNYEQYF.